What follows are 26 T cell receptor beta chains derived from one specimen sequenced in a study of identifying expanded T cells in peripheral blood. Only in-frame clones appear in the TCRdb table, and some are missing; sequencing was by immunoSEQ multiplex PCR. The profile covers tens of thousands of clones, with approximately 84% appearing a single time and roughly 4% taken by the ten largest. The sequenced material came from blood. Receptor source: a person aged 18 to 75 in good health.

In the case of this clone: Sequence at one end of the junction differs from germline and may be a read error. This sequence joins TRBV5-1 and TRBJ1-2; D remains unclear. Germline CDR1 and CDR2: SGHRS and YFSETQ. The CDR3 is 11 residues long. In DNA form, the CDR3 reads TGCGCCAGTAATGGCGGGAATGGCCACACCTTC. Protein product: CASNGGNGHTF.

A remark on this clone: With a much larger clone just one base away, this may be a read error. V and J are TRBV7-2 and TRBJ2-2, with TRBD1 identical over 7 bases. The V segment lost 6 bases and the J segment 3 bases; nucleotides outside the gene matches: 1. Germline CDR1 and CDR2: SGHTA and FQGNSA. The length of the CDR3 is 13 residues. The CDR3 loop reads CASSDRDTGELFF. The CDR3 DNA follows: TGTGCCAGCAGTGACAGGGACACCGGGGAGCTGTTTTTT.

This clone appeared once. V and J are TRBV7-2 and TRBJ2-5; D is undetermined. This CDR3 comprises 14 residues. Germline CDR1 is SGHTA and CDR2 is FQGNSA. The V end lost 4 bases, the J end lost 4 bases, and 13 bases lay between the germline ends. The CDR3 region has the DNA TGTGCCAGCAGCTCCCCCACGAACCCAGAGACCCAGTACTTC. Translating it yields CASSSPTNPETQYF.

This chain uses TRBV29-1 with TRBJ1-1, with D possibly matching TRBD1 (5 bases). Germline V gene lookup returns CDR1 SQVTM and CDR2 ANQGSEA. V was clipped by 2 bases and J by 3 bases, with 13 bases between them. The CDR3 extends over 14 amino acids. This CDR3 reads CSVENWGDHTEAFF. The CDR3 DNA is TGCAGCGTTGAAAATTGGGGGGACCACACTGAAGCTTTCTTT. The whole variable domain, remainder taken from reference TRBV29-1 and TRBJ1-1, is SAVISQKPSRDICQRGTSLTIQCQVDSQVTMMFWYRQQPGQSLTLIATANQGSEATYESGFVIDKFPISRPNLTFSTLTVSNMSPEDSSIYLCSVENWGDHTEAFFGQGTRLTVV.

This chain joins TRBV11-2 and TRBJ1-3; TRBD1 agrees at 8 bases. Losses at the gene ends were 5 bases for V and 4 bases for J; bases not matched to a gene: 7. This CDR3 has 15 residues. Germline CDR1 is SGHAT and CDR2 is FQNNGV. The CDR3 DNA reads as TGTGCCAGCAGCCCCCGACAGGGGTTGGGAAACACCATATATTTT. This sequence encodes CASSPRQGLGNTIYF. Full variable domain (rest looked up from reference TRBV11-2 and TRBJ1-3): EAGVAQSPRYKIIEKRQSVAFWCNPISGHATLYWYQQILGQGPKLLIQFQNNGVVDDSQLPKDRFSAERLKGVDSTLKIQPAKLEDSAVYLCASSPRQGLGNTIYFGEGSWLTVV.

This clone has a single count. This chain uses TRBV29-1 with TRBJ2-1, with 12 nucleotides matching TRBD2. This CDR3 contains 15 residues. CDR1 is SQVTM, CDR2 ANQGSEA, per germline. The junction had 8 bases not matched to a gene; V was cut back by 7 bases and J by 4 bases. The CDR3 coding sequence is TGCAGCGCCGCCGCACTAGCGGGGGGTTACAATGAGCAGTTCTTC. Its translation is CSAAALAGGYNEQFF.

The chain carries TRBV11-2 and TRBJ1-2; D ambiguous. The CDR3 length is 13 residues. V shed 2 bases and J shed 7 bases, with 11 bases lying between them. Germline assignment: CDR1 SGHAT and CDR2 FQNNGV. The CDR3 sequence is CASSLSPDGGYTF. CDR3 DNA sequence: TGTGCCAGCAGCTTAAGCCCGGATGGTGGCTACACCTTC.

The chain employs TRBV7-9 and TRBJ1-1; D gene unclear. The CDR3 consists of 12 residues. Germline V gene lookup returns CDR1 SEHNR and CDR2 FQNEAQ (reference sequence). Trimming stripped 1 base from V and 5 bases from J, with 5 bases between. CDR3 bases: TGTGCCAGCAGCTTAGGGTTGACTGAAGCTTTCTTT. This sequence encodes CASSLGLTEAFF. The full variable domain, in which reference TRBV7-9 and TRBJ1-1 provide the parts outside the CDR3, is DTGVSQNPRHKITKRGQNVTFRCDPISEHNRLYWYRQTLGQGPEFLTYFQNEAQLEKSRLLSDRFSAERPKGSFSTLEIQRTEQGDSAMYLCASSLGLTEAFFGQGTRLTVV.

The chain combines TRBV7-2 with TRBJ2-1; D is uncertain. The CDR3 runs 13 residues. The V and J ends lost 4 bases and 5 bases respectively, with 9 bases between them. The germline CDR1 and CDR2 sequences are SGHTA and FQGNSA. The CDR3 sequence: CASSYYQDNEQFF. The CDR3 DNA is TGTGCCAGCAGCTATTATCAGGACAATGAGCAGTTCTTC.

The J gene is TRBJ2-3, the V gene TRBV5-1, with a tentative D call TRBD1 (5 bases). The CDR3 spans 14 residues. Germline V gene sequence: CDR1 SGHRS, CDR2 YFSETQ. V was clipped by 1 base and J by 1 base, with 7 bases between them. The CDR3 here is CASSLQGRTDTQYF. The DNA of the CDR3 is TGCGCCAGCAGCTTGCAGGGCCGCACAGATACGCAGTATTTT. The full variable domain, rest sourced from reference TRBV5-1 and TRBJ2-3, is KAGVTQTPRYLIKTRGQQVTLSCSPISGHRSVSWYQQTPGQGLQFLFEYFSETQRNKGNFPGRFSGRQFSNSRSEMNVSTLELGDSALYLCASSLQGRTDTQYFGPGTRLTVL.

The genes are TRBV11-2 and TRBJ1-2; 7 bases map to TRBD1. The germline gives CDR1 SGHAT, CDR2 FQNNGV. This CDR3 region has 15 residues. The V and J ends lost 5 bases and 0 bases, in that order; junction bases with no gene match: 6. Written as DNA, the CDR3 is TGTGCCAGCAGCCCTTCGACAGGGTCTAACTATGGCTACACCTTC. This codes for CASSPSTGSNYGYTF.

This chain uses TRBV19 with TRBJ1-4, with D possibly matching TRBD1 (6 bases). The V end lost 5 bases, the J end lost 0 bases, and 16 bases lay between the germline ends. Germline V gene sequence: CDR1 LNHDA, CDR2 SQIVND (reference sequence). This CDR3 region has 17 residues. In DNA, the CDR3 is TGTGCCAGTAGTGAGACTATACAGGGCTCAACTAATGAAAAACTGTTTTTT. This codes for CASSETIQGSTNEKLFF.

The rearrangement uses TRBV6-1 and TRBJ1-3; unclear D gene. There are 14 residues in the CDR3. Germline CDR1 and CDR2: MNHNS and SASEGT. Trimming left V 6 bases short and J 0 bases short, with 9 bases between. Here the CDR3 reads CASRAVGSGNTIYF. The CDR3 DNA is TGTGCCAGCAGGGCAGTTGGCTCTGGAAACACCATATATTTT.

J is TRBJ2-4 and V is TRBV18; perhaps TRBD1 as D (6 bases). Germline V gene lookup returns CDR1 KGHSH and CDR2 LQKENI. The CDR3 is 15 residues long. V was trimmed by 0 bases and J by 10 bases, leaving 16 bases between them. CDR3 in amino acids: CASSPPRAGDSIQYF. In nucleotides, the CDR3 is TGTGCCAGCTCACCACCCCGGGCAGGGGATTCTATTCAGTACTTC.

The chain is built from TRBV19 and TRBJ1-1; D gene ambiguous. The ends were cut back, 3 bases at V and 5 bases at J, with 13 bases in the middle. This CDR3 is 14 amino acids long. CDR1 is LNHDA, CDR2 SQIVND, per germline (reference sequence). The CDR3 loop reads CASSIGQVGTEAFF. The CDR3, as DNA: TGTGCCAGTAGTATCGGCCAGGTCGGTACTGAAGCTTTCTTT.

This chain connects TRBV15 to TRBJ1-4, with D tentatively TRBD1 (5 bases). V was pared by 5 bases and J by 7 bases, with 20 bases between. CDR3 size: 16 residues. Germline CDR1 and CDR2: LNHNV and YYDKDF (reference sequence). This chain's CDR3 is CATSPGRGTASEKLFF. CDR3 DNA sequence: TGTGCCACCAGCCCAGGGAGGGGCACAGCTAGTGAAAAACTGTTTTTT.

V and J are TRBV11-3 and TRBJ1-4; D gene uncertain. Trimming shortened V by 5 bases and J by 1 base, and 8 bases separated the two germline ends. Germline V gene sequence: CDR1 SGHNT, CDR2 YENEEA. This CDR3 region has 14 residues. The DNA for the CDR3 is TGTGCCAGCAGCCCCGGCATAACTAATGAAAAACTGTTTTTT. Translated, it gives CASSPGITNEKLFF.

CDR3 DNA sequence: TGTGCCAGCAGCGGACATACACCTTCCTCTGGAAACACCATATATTTT. Residues: CASSGHTPSSGNTIYF. The chain links TRBV7-8 to TRBJ1-3; D might be TRBD1 (5 bases). V lost 5 bases and J 0 bases, leaving 14 bases between the germline ends. Germline-derived CDR1 and CDR2 are SGHVS and FQNEAQ. This CDR3 region has 16 residues.

The chain employs TRBV7-3 and TRBJ2-1, with 8 bases aligning to TRBD2. This CDR3 has 15 residues. Unmatched junction bases numbered 5, after V lost 0 bases and J lost 7 bases. Germline CDR1 and CDR2: SGHTA and FQGTGA. The DNA of the CDR3 is TGTGCCAGCAGCTTAACTAGCGGGGCTATAAATGAGCAGTTCTTC. It codes for CASSLTSGAINEQFF.

This chain connects TRBV6-5 to TRBJ1-3; D is unresolved. Germline CDR1 and CDR2: MNHEY and SVGAGI. The CDR3 length is 13 residues. Trimming shortened V by 2 bases and J by 4 bases, and 6 bases separated the two germline ends. CDR3 protein: CASSYQRGNTIYF. CDR3 nucleotides: TGTGCCAGCAGTTACCAACGGGGAAACACCATATATTTT.

The chain joins TRBV5-5 to TRBJ2-7; 7 bases agree with TRBD1. This CDR3 comprises 15 residues. The germline gives CDR1 SGHKS, CDR2 YYEKEE (reference sequence). V lost 4 bases, J lost 1 base, and 8 bases stayed unmatched. CDR3 sequence: CASSRLQGQSYEQYF. In DNA form, the CDR3 reads TGTGCCAGCAGCAGACTACAGGGGCAGTCCTACGAGCAGTACTTC.

This rearrangement joins TRBV7-9 to TRBJ2-5, with 9 bases aligning to TRBD1. V shed 4 bases, J shed 3 bases, and the junction held 9 bases outside the gene matches. Germline V gene lookup returns CDR1 SEHNR and CDR2 FQNEAQ (reference sequence). The length of the CDR3 is 16 residues. The DNA of the CDR3 is TGTGCCAGCAGCTCTGCTACGTGGACAGGGGAAGAGACCCAGTACTTC. It is translated as CASSSATWTGEETQYF.

The chain couples TRBV5-1 to TRBJ2-3; TRBD2 is a possible D gene (6 bases). The V end lost 5 bases, the J end lost 5 bases, and 18 bases lay between the germline ends. Germline V lookup: CDR1 SGHRS, CDR2 YFSETQ. This CDR3 is built from 15 residues. The DNA for the CDR3 is TGCGCCAGCAGGGGGAGCGCTTCGGGGGAAGATACGCAGTATTTT. Its protein is CASRGSASGEDTQYF.

J is TRBJ2-7 and V is TRBV19; the D is unclear. The CDR3 sequence is 13 residues long. V dropped 3 bases and J dropped 0 bases, with 6 bases sitting between them. The V gene's germline CDR1 is LNHDA and CDR2 SQIVND (reference sequence). The CDR3 coding sequence is TGTGCCAGTAGTATTCAGGTCTCCTACGAGCAGTACTTC. It translates to CASSIQVSYEQYF. The variable domain in full, with the rest retrieved from reference TRBV19 and TRBJ2-7, is DGGITQSPKYLFRKEGQNVTLSCEQNLNHDAMYWYRQDPGQGLRLIYYSQIVNDFQKGDIAEGYSVSREKKESFPLTVTSAQKNPTAFYLCASSIQVSYEQYFGPGTRLTVT.

The V call is TRBV7-9, the J call TRBJ1-1; D is uncertain. CDR1 is SEHNR and CDR2 is FQNEAQ in the germline V gene (reference sequence). The CDR3 runs to 15 residues. The V end lost 4 bases, the J end lost 3 bases, and 15 bases lay between the germline ends. The CDR3 region has the DNA TGTGCCAGCAGCTCCCAGGAGGAGACTGACACTGAAGCTTTCTTT. Its translation is CASSSQEETDTEAFF. Combining the CDR3 with reference TRBV7-9 and TRBJ1-1 gives the whole variable domain DTGVSQNPRHKITKRGQNVTFRCDPISEHNRLYWYRQTLGQGPEFLTYFQNEAQLEKSRLLSDRFSAERPKGSFSTLEIQRTEQGDSAMYLCASSSQEETDTEAFFGQGTRLTVV.

This rearrangement joins TRBV15 to TRBJ1-2; D is unresolved. V was pared by 1 base and J by 0 bases, with 12 bases between. The germline CDR1 and CDR2 sequences are LNHNV and YYDKDF (reference sequence). The CDR3 loop spans 16 amino acids. CDR3 loop: CATSRGSTAPNYGYTF. For the CDR3, the DNA is TGTGCCACCAGCAGAGGAAGCACGGCCCCTAACTATGGCTACACCTTC.